This T cell receptor (beta chain) was observed in a study of blood T cell repertoires in COVID-19. Study information: Spain, Italy and the United States supplied samples that represented acute and convalescent COVID-19. T cells, B-cell-depleted T cells, or PBMCs supplied cDNA or gDNA.

This CDR3 contains 16 residues. The germline V gene has CDR1 SGHRS and CDR2 YFSETQ. Germline trimming cut 6 bases from V and 4 bases from J; bases unmatched to any gene: 12. Per the original methods: Estimation of nucleated cell counts relied on the amplification of reference gene primers. Generated by immunoSEQ multiplex PCR, the TCRdb table keeps only in-frame clones and is missing some. D and trimming were read from the DNA, whereas the V and J calls and clone size are those reported in that table. The profile shows 120,000 or so clones, approximately 85% of them singletons. The V call is TRBV5-1, the J call TRBJ2-3; 9 positions agree with TRBD1. The source of this sequence is a woman of 80 years or more with acute or convalescent COVID-19. What was sequenced was peripheral blood. This CDR3 is CASTTGTGLGPDTQYF. DNA of the CDR3: TGCGCCAGCACCACAGGGACAGGGCTCGGCCCAGATACGCAGTATTTT.